The present T cell receptor beta chain was sequenced within a study of blood T cell repertoires in COVID-19. At the level of the study: Acute and convalescent COVID-19 samples came from the United States, Italy and Spain.

Seattle patients were enrolled while actively infected and followed longitudinally. In the original processing: Reference gene primer amplification yielded estimated nucleated cell counts. Some clones are missing from TCRdb's copy, which holds only in-frame ones; the method was immunoSEQ multiplex PCR. The DNA was the basis for D and trimming; V, J and clone size are from that table. Here the sample spans hundreds of thousands of clones, roughly 89% being singletons. V lost 4 bases and J lost 0, with 21 bases in between. The CDR3 runs to 18 residues. The V gene's germline CDR1 is SEHNR and CDR2 FQNEAQ (reference sequence).

Sequenced material: peripheral blood. The V and J genes are TRBV7-9 and TRBJ1-1; D is possibly TRBD1 (5 bases). The source is a woman aged 45 to 65 with COVID-19, enrolled during active disease. The CDR3 sequence is CASSSGRVGPGVNTEAFF. CDR3 in DNA: TGTGCCAGCAGCTCCGGTCGTGTGGGACCGGGGGTGAACACTGAAGCTTTCTTT.